This T cell receptor beta chain was profiled in a study of blood T cell repertoires in COVID-19. About the research overall: Donors in the United States, Italy and Spain gave samples during acute or convalescent COVID-19. PBMCs, B-cell-depleted T cells, or T cells were the source of the cDNA or gDNA that made up the material.

This clone has only one observation. Per the study methods: From reference gene primer amplification, estimates of nucleated cell counts were derived. Clones were sequenced by immunoSEQ multiplex PCR, and TCRdb holds only the in-frame ones, with some missing. The V and J calls and the clone size are those of that table, but D and trimming were determined from the DNA. This table has roughly 250,000 clones, 65% to 90% appearing once. The J segment lost 5 bases and the V segment lost 1 base, leaving 8 bases of the junction unmatched. The length of the CDR3 is 17 residues. Looked up from germline, CDR1 is ENHRY and CDR2 is SYGVKD.

The clonotype originates from a woman older than 75 with active or convalescent COVID-19. The chain couples TRBV10-3 to TRBJ2-1; 10 nucleotides agree with TRBD2. The sequencing sample was made of peripheral blood. The CDR3 nucleotides read TGTGCCATCAGTGAGTGGGCTAGCGGGAGCGTTGACAATGAGCAGTTCTTC. This sequence encodes CAISEWASGSVDNEQFF.